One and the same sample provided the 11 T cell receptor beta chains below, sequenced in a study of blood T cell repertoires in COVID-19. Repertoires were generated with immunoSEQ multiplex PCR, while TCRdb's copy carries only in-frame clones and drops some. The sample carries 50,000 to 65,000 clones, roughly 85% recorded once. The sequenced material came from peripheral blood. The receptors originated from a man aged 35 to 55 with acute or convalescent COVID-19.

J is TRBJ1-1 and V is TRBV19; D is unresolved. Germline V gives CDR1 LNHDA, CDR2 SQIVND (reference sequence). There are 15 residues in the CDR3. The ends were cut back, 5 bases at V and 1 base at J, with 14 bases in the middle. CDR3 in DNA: TGTGCCAGTAGTGGGGAAAGACGGGGGAACACTGAAGCTTTCTTT. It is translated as CASSGERRGNTEAFF. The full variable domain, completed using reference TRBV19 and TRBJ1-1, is DGGITQSPKYLFRKEGQNVTLSCEQNLNHDAMYWYRQDPGQGLRLIYYSQIVNDFQKGDIAEGYSVSREKKESFPLTVTSAQKNPTAFYLCASSGERRGNTEAFFGQGTRLTVV.

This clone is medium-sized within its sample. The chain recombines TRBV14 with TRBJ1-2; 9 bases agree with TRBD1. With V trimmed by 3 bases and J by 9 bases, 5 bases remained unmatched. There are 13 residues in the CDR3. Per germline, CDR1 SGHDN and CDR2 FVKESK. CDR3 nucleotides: TGTGCCAGCAGCCATGGACAGGGGTATCGCTACACCTTC. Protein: CASSHGQGYRYTF.

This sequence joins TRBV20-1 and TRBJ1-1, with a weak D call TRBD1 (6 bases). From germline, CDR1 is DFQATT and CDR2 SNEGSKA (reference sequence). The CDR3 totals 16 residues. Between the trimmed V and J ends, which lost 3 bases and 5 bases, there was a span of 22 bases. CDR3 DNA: TGCAGTGCTAGTCCCACTCAGGGGCTCGGTGGGACTGAAGCTTTCTTT. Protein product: CSASPTQGLGGTEAFF.

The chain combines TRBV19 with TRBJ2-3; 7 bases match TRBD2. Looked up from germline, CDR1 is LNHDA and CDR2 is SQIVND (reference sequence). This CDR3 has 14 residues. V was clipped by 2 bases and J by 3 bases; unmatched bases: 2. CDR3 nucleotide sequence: TGTGCCAGTAGTATAAGCGGGAAGACAGATACGCAGTATTTT. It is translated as CASSISGKTDTQYF.

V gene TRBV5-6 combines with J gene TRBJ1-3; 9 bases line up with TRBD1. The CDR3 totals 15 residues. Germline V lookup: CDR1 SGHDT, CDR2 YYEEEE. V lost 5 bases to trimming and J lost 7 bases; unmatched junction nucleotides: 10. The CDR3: CASRSGTGRANTIYF. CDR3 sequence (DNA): TGTGCCAGCAGATCCGGGACAGGGAGAGCGAACACCATATATTTT.

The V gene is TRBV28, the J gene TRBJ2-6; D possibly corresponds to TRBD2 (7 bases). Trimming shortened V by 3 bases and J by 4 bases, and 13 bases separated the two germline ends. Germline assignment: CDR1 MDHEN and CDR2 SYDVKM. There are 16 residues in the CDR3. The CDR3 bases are TGTGCCAGCAGTTTGGGGGGGGCGCTCGGGGCCAACGTCCTGACTTTC. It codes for CASSLGGALGANVLTF.

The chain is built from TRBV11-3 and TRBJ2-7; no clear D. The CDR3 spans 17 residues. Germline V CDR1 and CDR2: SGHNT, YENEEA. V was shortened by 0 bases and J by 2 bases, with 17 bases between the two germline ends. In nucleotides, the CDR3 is TGTGCCAGCAGCTTAGATCCCCCCCACAGTTGGGCCTACGAGCAGTACTTC. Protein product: CASSLDPPHSWAYEQYF.

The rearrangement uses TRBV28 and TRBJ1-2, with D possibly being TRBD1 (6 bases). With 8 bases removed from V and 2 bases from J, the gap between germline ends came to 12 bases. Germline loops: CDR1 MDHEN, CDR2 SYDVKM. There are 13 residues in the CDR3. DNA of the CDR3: TGTGCCAGCTGGGTGGGGGCCAACTATGGCTACACCTTC. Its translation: CASWVGANYGYTF.

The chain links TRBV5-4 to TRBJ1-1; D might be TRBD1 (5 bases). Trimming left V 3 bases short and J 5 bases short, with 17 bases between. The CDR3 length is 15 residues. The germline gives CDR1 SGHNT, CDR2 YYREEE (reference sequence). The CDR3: CASSWEVTGKTEAFF. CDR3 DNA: TGTGCCAGCAGCTGGGAGGTTACAGGAAAAACTGAAGCTTTCTTT.

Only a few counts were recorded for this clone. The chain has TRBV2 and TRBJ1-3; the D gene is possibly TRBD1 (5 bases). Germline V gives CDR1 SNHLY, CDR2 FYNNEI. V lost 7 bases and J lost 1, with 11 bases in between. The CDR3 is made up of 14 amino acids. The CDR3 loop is CASNFDSSGNTIYF. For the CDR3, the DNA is TGTGCCAGCAATTTCGACAGTTCTGGAAACACCATATATTTT.

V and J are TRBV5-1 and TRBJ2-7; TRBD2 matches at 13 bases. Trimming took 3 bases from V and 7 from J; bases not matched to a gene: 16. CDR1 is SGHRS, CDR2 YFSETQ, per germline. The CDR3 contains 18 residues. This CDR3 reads CASSWAAPGLAGSREQYF. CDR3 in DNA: TGCGCCAGCAGCTGGGCGGCTCCGGGACTAGCGGGGTCCCGGGAGCAGTACTTC.